The 32 T cell receptor beta chains below were found in one sample sequenced in a study of T cells after posttransplantation cyclophosphamide. Repertoires were generated with immunoSEQ multiplex PCR, while TCRdb's copy carries only in-frame clones and drops some. The sample consists of some 61,000 clones, approximately 92% of them appearing once. Sequenced material: PBMCs. The source of these receptors is a woman between 25 and 40 years old in good health and a related stem cell transplant donor.

In this sample, this clone turned up once. A junction end diverges from the germline sequence, so it may reflect a read error. This chain uses TRBV10-2 with TRBJ2-7, with D maybe TRBD2 (6 bases). The CDR3 spans 14 residues. CDR1 is WSHSY, CDR2 SAAADI, per germline. CDR3 nucleotide sequence: TGCGCCAGCAGGCTGGGACTTGGACCTAACGAGCAGTGCTTC. Translated: CASRLGLGPNEQCF.

The J gene is TRBJ1-5, the V gene TRBV5-1; D remains unclear. Between the trimmed V and J ends, which lost 3 bases and 2 bases, there was a span of 15 bases. Per germline, CDR1 SGHRS and CDR2 YFSETQ. The CDR3 runs to 16 residues. The DNA of the CDR3 is TGCGCCAGCAGCTCGGGCGGCCTAGGCGGCAATCAGCCCCAGCATTTT. Translation: CASSSGGLGGNQPQHF.

The chain uses TRBV4-2 and TRBJ2-1; 15 bases line up with TRBD2. V trimming: 0 bases; J trimming: 2 bases; junction bases outside the gene matches: 8. The germline gives CDR1 LGHNA, CDR2 YNFKEQ. The CDR3 runs 20 residues. CDR3 DNA sequence: TGTGCCAGCAGCCAAGATGGCAGGACTAGCGGGGGGGGACCCTACAATGAGCAGTTCTTC. Its protein is CASSQDGRTSGGGPYNEQFF.

A few counts support this clone. CDR3 sequence: CSARDTPRQFF. The CDR3, as DNA: TGCAGTGCTAGAGATACCCCGAGACAGTTCTTC. The chain uses TRBV20-1 and TRBJ2-1, with unresolved D. Per the germline V gene, CDR1 is DFQATT and CDR2 is SNEGSKA (reference sequence). The CDR3 length is 11 residues. The germline V and J ends were trimmed by 0 bases and 13 bases, with 10 bases remaining between them.

The V gene is TRBV7-2, the J gene TRBJ2-3; 8 bases agree with TRBD2. Germline CDR1 SGHTA, CDR2 FQGNSA. The V and J ends lost 5 bases and 1 base, in that order; junction bases with no gene match: 8. The CDR3 spans 16 residues. CDR3 amino acids: CASSRGNSGGTDTQYF. CDR3 bases: TGTGCCAGCAGCCGGGGGAATAGCGGGGGCACAGATACGCAGTATTTT.

This chain connects TRBV6-5 to TRBJ2-7, with no clear D. With 2 bases removed from V and 3 bases from J, the gap between germline ends came to 8 bases. The CDR3 contains 13 residues. Germline assignment: CDR1 MNHEY and CDR2 SVGAGI. CDR3 coding DNA: TGTGCCAGCAGTTACAACACCAACTACGAGCAGTACTTC. Encoded protein: CASSYNTNYEQYF.

The rearrangement joins TRBV5-1 to TRBJ1-3, with D possibly TRBD1 on 5 matching bases. CDR1 and CDR2 from the germline V gene are SGHRS and YFSETQ. This CDR3 spans 15 amino acids. Trimming left V 0 bases short and J 0 bases short, with 7 bases between. The CDR3 DNA reads TGCGCCAGCAGCTTGGGGACAACCTCTGGAAACACCATATATTTT. It yields the protein CASSLGTTSGNTIYF.

This sequence joins TRBV2 and TRBJ1-1, with a possible D match to TRBD1 (6 bases). This CDR3 is 14 amino acids long. Trimming stripped 5 bases from V and 4 bases from J, with 14 bases between. Germline values: CDR1 SNHLY, CDR2 FYNNEI. CDR3 in amino acids: CASSNRGRGTEAFF. The CDR3 bases are TGTGCCAGCAGTAACCGGGGCAGGGGCACTGAAGCTTTCTTT. The full variable domain, its missing parts supplied by reference TRBV2 and TRBJ1-1, is EPEVTQTPSHQVTQMGQEVILRCVPISNHLYFYWYRQILGQKVEFLVSFYNNEISEKSEIFDDQFSVERPDGSNFTLKIRSTKLEDSAMYFCASSNRGRGTEAFFGQGTRLTVV.

The CDR3 DNA sequence: TGTGCCAGTAGAGACAGGGGAGGAACTGAAGCTTTCTTT. It is translated as CASRDRGGTEAFF. The chain uses TRBV19 and TRBJ1-1, with 8 bases that match TRBD1. CDR1 LNHDA and CDR2 SQIVND come from the germline V gene (reference sequence). This CDR3 is 13 amino acids long. The V and J ends lost 6 bases and 5 bases, in that order; junction bases with no gene match: 5. Using reference TRBV19 and TRBJ1-1 for the parts outside the CDR3, the full variable domain is DGGITQSPKYLFRKEGQNVTLSCEQNLNHDAMYWYRQDPGQGLRLIYYSQIVNDFQKGDIAEGYSVSREKKESFPLTVTSAQKNPTAFYLCASRDRGGTEAFFGQGTRLTVV.

The chain uses TRBV10-3 and TRBJ1-6, with D possibly being TRBD1 (5 bases). CDR1 is ENHRY and CDR2 is SYGVKD in the germline V gene. The CDR3 length is 15 residues. Trimming took 1 base from V and 7 from J, leaving 11 bases between them. The CDR3 DNA sequence: TGTGCCATCAGTGAGTATCTGCAGGGAAATTCACCCCTCCACTTT. Protein: CAISEYLQGNSPLHF.

The V call is TRBV5-1, the J call TRBJ1-1; D remains ambiguous. Germline V lookup: CDR1 SGHRS, CDR2 YFSETQ. V lost 7 bases and J lost 1, with 11 bases in between. The CDR3 length is 13 residues. The CDR3 region is CASGYTPNTEAFF. DNA of the CDR3: TGCGCCAGCGGTTACACCCCGAACACTGAAGCTTTCTTT. The whole variable domain, filled in from reference TRBV5-1 and TRBJ1-1, reads KAGVTQTPRYLIKTRGQQVTLSCSPISGHRSVSWYQQTPGQGLQFLFEYFSETQRNKGNFPGRFSGRQFSNSRSEMNVSTLELGDSALYLCASGYTPNTEAFFGQGTRLTVV.

This chain connects TRBV2 to TRBJ2-5; D may be TRBD1 (5 bases). V lost 0 bases, J lost 5 bases, and 13 bases lay in between. The V gene's germline CDR1 is SNHLY and CDR2 FYNNEI. The CDR3 consists of 15 residues. The CDR3 loop is CASSEANQGLETQYF. For the CDR3, the DNA is TGTGCCAGCAGTGAAGCTAATCAGGGTCTGGAGACCCAGTACTTC.

In its sample, this clone was seen once. The V call is TRBV18, the J call TRBJ1-5; D not resolved. Germline CDR1 and CDR2: KGHSH and LQKENI. The CDR3 runs to 16 residues. V shed 2 bases and J shed 3 bases, with 14 bases lying between them. CDR3 DNA sequence: TGTGCCAGCTCACCATCTCAACCAGTATCCAATCAGCCCCAGCATTTT. This translates into CASSPSQPVSNQPQHF.

Only one count was recorded for this clone. The CDR3 sequence: CASSPRSGGATDTQYF. DNA of the CDR3: TGTGCCAGCTCACCAAGGAGCGGGGGGGCCACAGATACGCAGTATTTT. The rearrangement links TRBV18 to TRBJ2-3; TRBD2 matches 10 bases. In germline, CDR1 is KGHSH, CDR2 LQKENI. J lost 2 bases, V lost 2 bases, and 4 bases had no gene match. The CDR3 has 16 residues.

V usage is TRBV10-3 and J usage is TRBJ1-2, with TRBD1 identical over 7 bases. The germline gives CDR1 ENHRY, CDR2 SYGVKD. The ends lost 0 bases at V and 7 bases at J; junction bases unmatched: 2. The CDR3 runs 13 residues. CDR3 loop: CAISESDRAGYTF. DNA for the CDR3: TGTGCCATCAGTGAGTCAGACAGGGCTGGCTACACCTTC.

This clone was counted between two and nine times. This sequence joins TRBV11-2 and TRBJ1-5; the D gene is possibly TRBD1 (5 bases). The length of the CDR3 is 18 residues. V lost 1 base and J lost 0, with 16 bases in between. CDR1 is SGHAT and CDR2 is FQNNGV in the germline V gene. The CDR3 is CASSLVGVSGASNQPQHF. The DNA for the CDR3 is TGTGCCAGCAGCTTAGTGGGGGTGAGTGGTGCTAGCAATCAGCCCCAGCATTTT.

This clone was counted a single time. The rearrangement links TRBV4-1 to TRBJ2-1, with D unresolved. The germline V and J ends were trimmed by 0 bases and 5 bases, with 17 bases remaining between them. The CDR3 length is 17 residues. The V gene's germline CDR1 is MGHRA and CDR2 YSYEKL. The CDR3 loop reads CASSQDSLSPFDNEQFF. Written as DNA, the CDR3 is TGCGCCAGCAGCCAAGACTCGCTTTCCCCCTTTGACAATGAGCAGTTCTTC.

This sequence joins TRBV5-8 and TRBJ2-3; TRBD1 agrees at 7 bases. The CDR3 is 15 amino acids. Germline V gene sequence: CDR1 SGHTS, CDR2 YDEGEE. V was clipped by 0 bases and J by 3 bases; unmatched bases: 4. CDR3 amino acids: CASSLGDRATDTQYF. CDR3 nucleotides: TGTGCCAGCAGCTTGGGTGACAGGGCGACAGATACGCAGTATTTT.

The J gene is TRBJ1-2, the V gene TRBV28; D is ambiguous. The V end lost 4 bases, the J end lost 8 bases, and 14 bases lay between the germline ends. There are 13 residues in the CDR3. The germline V gene encodes CDR1 MDHEN and CDR2 SYDVKM. The CDR3 protein is CASSSGVGPGYTF. The CDR3, as DNA: TGTGCCAGCAGTTCCGGGGTAGGACCGGGCTACACCTTC.

The rearrangement uses TRBV25-1 and TRBJ1-4; a possible D gene is TRBD1 (5 bases). CDR3 length equals 14 residues. Trimming took 4 bases from V and 4 from J, leaving 10 bases between them. Per the germline V gene, CDR1 is MGHDK and CDR2 is SYGVNS. CDR3: CASSVTGSNEKLFF. The CDR3 DNA follows: TGTGCCAGCAGTGTCACAGGAAGTAATGAAAAACTGTTTTTT.

The V and J genes are TRBV11-3 and TRBJ2-2; 8 nucleotides line up with TRBD2. Trimming at V came to 3 bases and at J to 5 bases, leaving 5 bases not matched to a gene. CDR1 SGHNT and CDR2 YENEEA come from the germline V gene. The CDR3 has 15 residues. The CDR3 reads CASSFRGGPTGELFF. The CDR3 nucleotides read TGTGCCAGCAGCTTTCGCGGGGGGCCGACCGGGGAGCTGTTTTTT.

V gene TRBV4-3 combines with J gene TRBJ1-1, with D possibly being TRBD1 (6 bases). The V end was cut by 4 bases, the J end by 2 bases, with 14 bases between. The germline V gene has CDR1 LGHNA and CDR2 YSLEER. This CDR3 comprises 15 residues. As DNA, the CDR3 is TGCGCCAGCAGCCCACAATACAGGGAAAACACTGAAGCTTTCTTT. Its protein is CASSPQYRENTEAFF.

The chain has TRBV21-1 and TRBJ1-2. TRBV21-1 is shown as a pseudogene. CDR3 length: 15 amino acids. The CDR3 loop is CASIKRMVTGYGYTF. For the CDR3, the DNA is TGTGCCAGCATCAAACGGATGGTTACCGGCTATGGCTACACCTTC.

V and J are TRBV7-8 and TRBJ1-6, with TRBD1 as a possible D gene (5 bases). Trimming cost V 5 bases and J 10 bases, with 21 bases left between them. Germline assignment: CDR1 SGHVS and CDR2 FQNEAQ. This CDR3 has 16 amino acids. The CDR3 protein is CASSPGTRGVPSPLHF. CDR3 DNA sequence: TGTGCCAGCAGCCCAGGGACCCGCGGAGTCCCATCACCCCTCCACTTT.

The genes are TRBV21-1 and TRBJ2-7; the D call in the table, TRBD1, was not verified against the DNA. TRBV21-1 is a pseudogene. The CDR3 extends over 16 amino acids. The CDR3 DNA reads TGTGCCAGCAGCAAAAGGGGAATAGGGGCCTCCTACGAGCAGTACTTC. Translation gives CASSKRGIGASYEQYF.

This clone was counted once. V and J are TRBV19 and TRBJ1-5; the D gene is possibly TRBD1 (6 bases). Trimming pared 6 bases from V and 2 bases from J, leaving 11 bases between. From germline, CDR1 is LNHDA and CDR2 SQIVND (reference sequence). The CDR3 has 14 residues. The chain's CDR3 is CASSQQGRNQPQHF. The CDR3, as DNA: TGTGCCAGTAGCCAGCAGGGGCGCAATCAGCCCCAGCATTTT.

The V gene is TRBV4-1, the J gene TRBJ2-3, with D possibly matching TRBD2 (5 bases). This CDR3 region has 15 residues. The germline V and J ends were trimmed by 0 bases and 4 bases, with 11 bases remaining between them. The germline gives CDR1 MGHRA, CDR2 YSYEKL. The DNA for the CDR3 is TGCGCCAGCAGCCAAGATCAGGCGCGGGCAGATACGCAGTATTTT. It codes for CASSQDQARADTQYF.

The chain combines TRBV5-1 with TRBJ2-1, with 11 bases aligning to TRBD2. In germline, CDR1 is SGHRS, CDR2 YFSETQ. V gave up 1 base and J gave up 0 bases; unmatched junction bases: 6. This CDR3 contains 18 residues. Here the CDR3 DNA reads TGCGCCAGCAGCTTGACTAGCGGGGGCCTGAGCTCCTACAATGAGCAGTTCTTC. Residues: CASSLTSGGLSSYNEQFF.

The table lists this clone with a count of one. J is TRBJ2-3 and V is TRBV10-3, with no clear D. The germline CDR1 and CDR2 sequences are ENHRY and SYGVKD. The CDR3 contains 12 residues. The germline V and J ends were trimmed by 3 bases and 4 bases, with 5 bases remaining between them. The CDR3 loop reads CAISDSADTQYF. CDR3 sequence (DNA): TGTGCCATCAGTGATTCGGCAGATACGCAGTATTTT.

The chain has TRBV6-4 and TRBJ2-3; 9 bases map to TRBD1. Germline CDR1 is MRHNA and CDR2 is SNTAGT. The CDR3 contains 16 residues. The V segment lost 0 bases and the J segment 4 bases; nucleotides outside the gene matches: 5. The CDR3 nucleotides are TGTGCCAGCAGTGACTCTGGGACAGGGTCTGCAGATACGCAGTATTTT. This translates into CASSDSGTGSADTQYF.

The V and J genes are TRBV7-3 and TRBJ1-3; TRBD1 is a possible D gene (6 bases). Germline V gene data show CDR1 as SGHTA and CDR2 as FQGTGA. The CDR3 length is 13 residues. V was clipped by 5 bases and J by 8 bases, with 13 bases between them. CDR3 region: CASSPQTGDTIYF. Here the CDR3 DNA reads TGTGCCAGCAGCCCACAGACAGGAGACACCATATATTTT.

CDR3 protein: CASSIPGRAYEQYF. As DNA, the CDR3 is TGTGCCAGTAGTATTCCCGGCAGGGCATACGAGCAGTACTTC. The V gene is TRBV19, the J gene TRBJ2-7, with a weak D call TRBD1 (5 bases). The CDR3 runs to 14 residues. Germline V gene data show CDR1 as LNHDA and CDR2 as SQIVND (reference sequence). The ends were cut back, 3 bases at V and 4 bases at J, with 13 bases in the middle.